Each of the 11 T cell receptor beta chains below was sequenced from the same sample in a study of Graves' ophthalmopathy and Graves' hyperthyroidism. Amplified material comprised TCR beta CDR3 regions derived from RNA transcripts. HTBI-primed RT-PCR formed the first round, and a multiplex PCR formed the second. TCRdb re-called the multiplex PCR reads through MiXCR, storing one row per CDR3 protein. The repertoire consists of a few hundred thousand distinct CDR3 sequences, with around 20% occurring once and the leading ten covering around 3%. Input material: peripheral blood. The receptors originated from a woman aged 18 to 35 with stable Graves' hyperthyroidism.

The CDR3 DNA reads TGTGCCAGCTGTCCCCAGCCGGGTTTCTTTGGCTACACCTTC. It yields the protein CASCPQPGFFGYTF. The chain employs TRBV12-3 or TRBV12-4 and TRBJ1-2, with D unclear. CDR3 length: 14 amino acids. Trimming shortened V by 8 bases and J by 7 bases, and 20 bases separated the two germline ends.

This clonotype was detected a few times. At one boundary the junction diverges from the germline segment, which might be a read error. V and J are TRBV10-3 and TRBJ1-1; possible D gene TRBD1, 6 bases. The CDR3 spans 13 residues. Germline assignment: CDR1 ENHRY and CDR2 SYGVKD. The CDR3 nucleotides are TGTGCCATCAGTGAGAACAGGGATGGGGAAGCTTGCTTT. This encodes CAISENRDGEACF.

This clonotype was picked up many times. The rearrangement links TRBV13 to TRBJ2-7; 9 bases align to TRBD2. Germline V lookup: CDR1 PRHDT, CDR2 FYEKMQ (reference sequence). J lost 4 bases, V lost 1 base, and 8 bases had no gene match. This CDR3 spans 16 amino acids. CDR3 sequence: CASSLDHAGGSYEQYF. CDR3 in DNA: TGTGCCAGCAGCTTAGACCACGCGGGAGGGTCGTACGAGCAGTACTTC.

This clonotype was picked up a small number of times. The CDR3 bases are TGCAGTGCTAGAGATCTAACTAGCGGGGGGGAAGAGACCCAGTACTTC. This gives the protein CSARDLTSGGEETQYF. This chain joins TRBV20-1 and TRBJ2-5; 13 bases are a match to TRBD2. The germline V gene has CDR1 DFQATT and CDR2 SNEGSKA (reference sequence). This CDR3 comprises 16 residues. V was pared by 0 bases and J by 3 bases, with 4 bases of the junction left unmatched.

There are many counts of this clonotype. The chain links TRBV12-3 or TRBV12-4 to TRBJ2-7, with TRBD1 identical over 7 bases. Losses at the gene ends were 3 bases for V and 5 bases for J; bases not matched to a gene: 10. This CDR3 region has 15 residues. CDR3 nucleotide sequence: TGTGCCAGCAGTTTGCGAGGGGGCGGTCGCGACGAGCAGTACTTC. Translated: CASSLRGGGRDEQYF.

The CDR3 here is CASSQEGDQPQHF. The CDR3 DNA reads TGTGCCAGCAGCCAAGAGGGCGATCAGCCCCAGCATTTT. The V gene is TRBV14, the J gene TRBJ1-5; D remains ambiguous. The CDR3 has 13 residues. Per germline, CDR1 SGHDN and CDR2 FVKESK. V was cut by 0 bases and J by 5 bases, with 5 bases left in between.

In its sample, this clonotype was seen many times. The rearrangement links TRBV29-1 to TRBJ1-1; 7 nucleotides match TRBD1. This CDR3 comprises 13 residues. Trimming took 5 bases from V and 1 from J; bases not matched to a gene: 4. Germline values: CDR1 SQVTM, CDR2 ANQGSEA. CDR3 region: CSVCAGGNTEAFF. The DNA for the CDR3 is TGCAGCGTTTGCGCAGGGGGGAACACTGAAGCTTTCTTT.

A note on this clonotype: A clone one base away is much larger, so this may be a read error. The chain joins TRBV5-1 to TRBJ1-1, with TRBD1 matching 8 bases. Germline loops: CDR1 SGHRS, CDR2 YFSETQ. The CDR3 totals 16 residues. CDR3 DNA sequence: TGCGCCAACAGCCCCGGGACAGGAATTATGAACACTGAAGCTTTCTTT. Protein: CANSPGTGIMNTEAFF.

The V and J genes are TRBV7-6 and TRBJ2-7; 10 bases fit TRBD1. The germline V gene has CDR1 SGHVS and CDR2 FNYEAQ. There are 15 residues in the CDR3. V was pared by 2 bases and J by 3 bases, with 4 bases of the junction left unmatched. The chain's CDR3 is CASSLRWTGGYEQYF. The CDR3 coding sequence is TGTGCCAGCAGCTTAAGGTGGACAGGGGGCTACGAGCAGTACTTC.

The rearrangement links TRBV6-2 or TRBV6-3 to TRBJ2-5; D gene uncertain. This CDR3 comprises 15 residues. Germline assignment: CDR1 MNHEY and CDR2 SVGEGT. Trimming shortened V by 6 bases and J by 5 bases, and 19 bases separated the two germline ends. Here the CDR3 reads CASSPFDVGRETQYF. CDR3 coding DNA: TGTGCCAGCAGCCCATTTGACGTCGGCAGGGAGACCCAGTACTTC.

This clonotype was seen at least ten times. The chain employs TRBV29-1 and TRBJ1-1; unclear D gene. Trimming left V 7 bases short and J 4 bases short, with 13 bases between. The germline CDR1 and CDR2 sequences are SQVTM and ANQGSEA. The CDR3 extends over 12 amino acids. CDR3 protein: CSAGLGSTEAFF. The CDR3 DNA sequence: TGCAGCGCAGGACTGGGGAGCACTGAAGCTTTCTTT.